This T cell receptor beta chain appears in the sequencing data of a study of molecular identifiers for immune sequencing clone quantification. This clonotype has a handful of counts. Using its own MiXCR run on the PCR reads, TCRdb lists one record per CDR3 protein. Seen here are 8,800 or so distinct CDR3 sequences, about 33% observed once, and the top ten hold 4% to 5.5%. The sequenced sample was naive CD8+ T cells from blood, with Jurkat cell RNA spiked in. Indicated subset: FACS-sorted CD8+CD4-CCR7+CD45RA+ naive T cells. The origin of this receptor is a human donor in good health. Some libraries in this study had Jurkat cell RNA spiked in.

The CDR3 bases are TGTGCCAGCAGCTTGGGGATAAGGGACAGCCCCTACGAGCAGTACTTC. Its protein is CASSLGIRDSPYEQYF. The rearrangement links TRBV7-9 to TRBJ2-7, with 7 bases identical to TRBD1. The CDR3 has 16 residues. V gave up 3 bases and J gave up 2 bases; unmatched junction bases: 10. Germline V lookup: CDR1 SEHNR, CDR2 FQNEAQ (reference sequence).